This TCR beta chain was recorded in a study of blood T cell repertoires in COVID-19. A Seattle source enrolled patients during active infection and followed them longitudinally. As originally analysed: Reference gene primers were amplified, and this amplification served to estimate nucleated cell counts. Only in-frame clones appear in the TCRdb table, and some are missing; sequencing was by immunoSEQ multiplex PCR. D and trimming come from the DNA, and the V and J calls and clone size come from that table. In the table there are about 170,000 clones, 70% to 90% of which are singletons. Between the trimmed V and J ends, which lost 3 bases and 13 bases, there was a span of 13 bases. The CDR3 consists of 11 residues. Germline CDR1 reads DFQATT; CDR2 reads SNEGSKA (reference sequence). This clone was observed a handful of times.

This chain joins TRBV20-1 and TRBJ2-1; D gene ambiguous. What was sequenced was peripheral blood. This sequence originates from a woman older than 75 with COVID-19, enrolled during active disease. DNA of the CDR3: TGCAGTGCTAGTGGGCCCTTCGTTCAGTTCTTC. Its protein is CSASGPFVQFF.